This is a list of T cell receptor beta chains from one sample in a study of graft-versus-host responses after intestinal transplantation. The method was immunoSEQ multiplex PCR; TCRdb's version includes in-frame clones alone and lacks a portion of them. The sample includes about 8,900 clones, approximately 74% of them seen just once. The material was ileum tissue, obtained less than 470 days after transplant. The receptor source for this set is a human patient who received an intestinal transplant, so some T cells may come from the graft donor. Each CDR3 is given with its conserved first and last residue. The D gene is left open where the match is weak. A clone size is listed for some rows: how often the clone was seen (once, few, many), or a class if it is expanded.

v_call: TRBV27
d_call: -
j_call: TRBJ2-3
clone_size: few
cdr3_nt: TGTGCCAGCAGCCAGGCAGATACGCAGTATTTT
cdr3_aa: CASSQADTQYF

v_call: TRBV5-3
d_call: TRBD2
j_call: TRBJ2-4
clone_size: few
cdr3_nt: TGTGCCAGAAGCCCGAACGAGCTAGCGGGAGCCCTCCTAGCCAAAAACATTCAGTACTTC
cdr3_aa: CARSPNELAGALLAKNIQYF

v_call: TRBV4-1
d_call: TRBD1
j_call: TRBJ1-5
clone_size: -
cdr3_nt: TGCGCCAGCAGCCAAGTAGACAGGGGAAGCAATCAGCCCCAGCATTTT
cdr3_aa: CASSQVDRGSNQPQHF

v_call: TRBV7-9
d_call: TRBD1
j_call: TRBJ2-2
clone_size: -
cdr3_nt: TGTGCCAGCAGCTTAGGACGACAGGGCTATCCCGGGGAGCTGTTTTTT
cdr3_aa: CASSLGRQGYPGELFF

v_call: TRBV7-9
d_call: TRBD1
j_call: TRBJ1-2
clone_size: -
cdr3_nt: TGTGCCAGCAGCTTAATGACACAGGGGGATTTGAAGAATGGCTACACCTTC
cdr3_aa: CASSLMTQGDLKNGYTF

v_call: TRBV18
d_call: -
j_call: TRBJ2-5
clone_size: few
cdr3_nt: TGTGCCAGCTCTCGGGGTTCGGGAGAGACCCAGTACTTC
cdr3_aa: CASSRGSGETQYF

v_call: TRBV6-6
d_call: TRBD1
j_call: TRBJ2-7
clone_size: once
cdr3_nt: TGTGCCAGCAGTTACGCGGGACAGGGGGGTTTCTACGAGCAGTACTTC
cdr3_aa: CASSYAGQGGFYEQYF

v_call: TRBV18
d_call: -
j_call: TRBJ2-7
clone_size: few
cdr3_nt: TGTGCCAGCTCACCACCGATTATCGGTATCCGCGAGCAGTACTTC
cdr3_aa: CASSPPIIGIREQYF

v_call: TRBV5-1
d_call: -
j_call: TRBJ2-5
clone_size: -
cdr3_nt: TGCGCCAGCAGCTTGGAGTTTTCTCAAGAGACCCAGTACTTC
cdr3_aa: CASSLEFSQETQYF

v_call: TRBV19
d_call: TRBD2
j_call: TRBJ2-1
clone_size: -
cdr3_nt: TGTGCCAGTAGTATAGGAGGCGGGGGGGCCTCTAGATACTACAATGAGCAGTTCTTC
cdr3_aa: CASSIGGGGASRYYNEQFF

v_call: TRBV11-1
d_call: -
j_call: TRBJ2-3
clone_size: -
cdr3_nt: TGTGCCAGCAGCTTAGGTAGTTTTACAGATACGCAGTATTTT
cdr3_aa: CASSLGSFTDTQYF

v_call: TRBV2
d_call: -
j_call: TRBJ2-7
clone_size: few
cdr3_nt: TGTGCCAGCAGTGAGCAGGGTCCCTCCTACGAGCAGTACTTC
cdr3_aa: CASSEQGPSYEQYF

v_call: TRBV23-1
d_call: TRBD1
j_call: TRBJ2-2
clone_size: -
cdr3_nt: TGCGCCAGCAGTCCCCGGACAGGGGGTTGCACCGGGGAGCTGTTTTTT
cdr3_aa: CASSPRTGGCTGELFF

v_call: TRBV13
d_call: TRBD1
j_call: TRBJ1-6
clone_size: few
cdr3_nt: TGTGCCAGCAGCCCCCGGACAGGGGACTCACCCCTCCACTTT
cdr3_aa: CASSPRTGDSPLHF

v_call: TRBV9
d_call: TRBD1
j_call: TRBJ2-2
clone_size: -
cdr3_nt: TGTGCCAGCAGCGTAGGACAGGGCAAGACGTGGGAGCTGTTTTTT
cdr3_aa: CASSVGQGKTWELFF

v_call: TRBV28
d_call: TRBD2
j_call: TRBJ2-7
clone_size: -
cdr3_nt: TGTGCCAGCAGTTTGGGACTAGCGGTGACCTACGAGCAGTACTTC
cdr3_aa: CASSLGLAVTYEQYF

v_call: TRBV14
d_call: TRBD1
j_call: TRBJ2-1
clone_size: -
cdr3_nt: TGTGCCAGCAGCCAAGAAGGAGGACAGGGGTCCAATGAGCAGTTCTTC
cdr3_aa: CASSQEGGQGSNEQFF

v_call: TRBV6-6
d_call: TRBD1
j_call: TRBJ1-5
clone_size: once
cdr3_nt: TGTGCCAGCAGCGAACAGGGGTTTAGCAATCAGCCCCAGCATTTT
cdr3_aa: CASSEQGFSNQPQHF

v_call: TRBV5-6
d_call: TRBD2
j_call: TRBJ2-7
clone_size: -
cdr3_nt: TGTGCCAGCAGCTTCCTGGGACTAGCGCGCGAGCAGTACTTC
cdr3_aa: CASSFLGLAREQYF

v_call: TRBV7-9
d_call: -
j_call: TRBJ1-4
clone_size: -
cdr3_nt: TGTGCCAGCAGCTCACAGCACCTATGGCGGACTAATGAAAAACTGTTTTTT
cdr3_aa: CASSSQHLWRTNEKLFF

v_call: TRBV19
d_call: TRBD1
j_call: TRBJ1-1
clone_size: few
cdr3_nt: TGTGCCAGTAGTGTACAGGGGGTTAGTCTTAACGCTGAAGCTTTCTTT
cdr3_aa: CASSVQGVSLNAEAFF

v_call: TRBV18
d_call: TRBD2
j_call: TRBJ2-2
clone_size: once
cdr3_nt: TGTGCCAGCACTACTAGCGGGGGTATCACCGGGGAGCTGTTTTTT
cdr3_aa: CASTTSGGITGELFF

v_call: TRBV5-6
d_call: TRBD1
j_call: TRBJ2-5
clone_size: -
cdr3_nt: TGTGCCAGCAGCACTGCAGGGGGCGAAGAGACCCAGTACTTC
cdr3_aa: CASSTAGGEETQYF

v_call: TRBV5-1
d_call: -
j_call: TRBJ2-3
clone_size: -
cdr3_nt: TGCGCCAGCAGCGCCGGGACTGCAGGAGATACGCAGTATTTT
cdr3_aa: CASSAGTAGDTQYF

v_call: TRBV7-7
d_call: -
j_call: TRBJ2-3
clone_size: -
cdr3_nt: TGTGCTAGCAGCTTAGGGACCTCCACGGATACGCAGTATTTT
cdr3_aa: CASSLGTSTDTQYF

v_call: TRBV6-1
d_call: -
j_call: TRBJ2-7
clone_size: -
cdr3_nt: TGTGCCAGCAGACGGTACGAGCAGTACTTC
cdr3_aa: CASRRYEQYF

v_call: TRBV9
d_call: TRBD2
j_call: TRBJ2-3
clone_size: once
cdr3_nt: TGTGCCAGCAGCGGGTCAGGACTAGCGGGAGGGTTCTCAGATACGCAGTATTTT
cdr3_aa: CASSGSGLAGGFSDTQYF

v_call: TRBV2
d_call: TRBD2
j_call: TRBJ2-5
clone_size: -
cdr3_nt: TGTGCCAGCAGGCTCGGGACTAGCGGAAAGCAACAAGAGACCCAGTACTTC
cdr3_aa: CASRLGTSGKQQETQYF

v_call: TRBV7-2
d_call: -
j_call: TRBJ2-5
clone_size: -
cdr3_nt: TGTGCCAGCAGCCCCCGCGGTCAACAGACCCAGTACTTC
cdr3_aa: CASSPRGQQTQYF

v_call: TRBV4-2
d_call: -
j_call: TRBJ1-5
clone_size: -
cdr3_nt: TGTGCCAGCAGCCAAGAACAGGGACAGCCCCAGCATTTT
cdr3_aa: CASSQEQGQPQHF

v_call: TRBV7-2
d_call: TRBD2
j_call: TRBJ2-3
clone_size: -
cdr3_nt: TGTGCCAGCAGCTTAGCTGGTAGCGGGGGCACAGATACGCAGTATTTT
cdr3_aa: CASSLAGSGGTDTQYF

v_call: TRBV11-2
d_call: TRBD2
j_call: TRBJ2-5
clone_size: medium-sized
cdr3_nt: TGTGCCAGCAGTTATTTGGGGCGGGGGGAAGAGACCCAGTACTTC
cdr3_aa: CASSYLGRGEETQYF

v_call: TRBV11-2
d_call: TRBD1
j_call: TRBJ1-6
clone_size: -
cdr3_nt: TGTGCCAGCTCCGCAGGGGGCCCCGGTTCCCTCCACTTT
cdr3_aa: CASSAGGPGSLHF

v_call: TRBV4-2
d_call: TRBD1
j_call: TRBJ1-1
clone_size: few
cdr3_nt: TGTGCCAGCAGCCAGGAATTGGACAGGGGGCAGAACACTGAAGCTTTCTTT
cdr3_aa: CASSQELDRGQNTEAFF

v_call: TRBV6-1
d_call: TRBD1
j_call: TRBJ1-1
clone_size: few
cdr3_nt: TGTGCCAGCAGAAACCCAGGGGGCACCACTGAAGCTTTCTTT
cdr3_aa: CASRNPGGTTEAFF

v_call: TRBV10-3
d_call: -
j_call: TRBJ2-2
clone_size: -
cdr3_nt: TGTGCCACCTCCCCCAGGGGGAACACCGGGGAGCTGTTTTTT
cdr3_aa: CATSPRGNTGELFF

v_call: TRBV6-1
d_call: -
j_call: TRBJ2-4
clone_size: -
cdr3_nt: TGTGCCAGCAGTGAAGCGGGCTACAAAAACATTCAGTACTTC
cdr3_aa: CASSEAGYKNIQYF

v_call: TRBV5-4
d_call: -
j_call: TRBJ1-1
clone_size: -
cdr3_nt: TGTGCCAGCAGTTCTAATTCCCGGTGGACTGAAGCTTTCTTT
cdr3_aa: CASSSNSRWTEAFF

v_call: TRBV27
d_call: -
j_call: TRBJ1-5
clone_size: -
cdr3_nt: TGTGCCAGCAGCCCCCTTAGGCAGCCCCAGCATTTT
cdr3_aa: CASSPLRQPQHF

v_call: TRBV5-3
d_call: TRBD2
j_call: TRBJ2-3
clone_size: -
cdr3_nt: TGTGCCAGAAGCTTGGATAGCGGGAGCGGCACAGATACGCAGTATTTT
cdr3_aa: CARSLDSGSGTDTQYF

v_call: TRBV6-1
d_call: -
j_call: TRBJ1-3
clone_size: -
cdr3_nt: TGTGCCAGCAGTGAAAGTAGGGGTTTTGGAAACACCATATATTTT
cdr3_aa: CASSESRGFGNTIYF

v_call: TRBV6-1
d_call: TRBD2
j_call: TRBJ2-1
clone_size: -
cdr3_nt: TGTGCCAGCAGTGAAGGGACTAGCGGGAGCAATGAGCAGTTCTTC
cdr3_aa: CASSEGTSGSNEQFF

v_call: TRBV7-9
d_call: TRBD2
j_call: TRBJ2-2
clone_size: -
cdr3_nt: TGTGCCAGCAGCTGGGGGACTAGCGGGAGCGGGGAGCTGTTTTTT
cdr3_aa: CASSWGTSGSGELFF

v_call: TRBV11-3
d_call: -
j_call: TRBJ2-3
clone_size: -
cdr3_nt: TGTGCCAGCAGCCCCGGAATGGCTAGGGGCACAGATACGCAGTATTTT
cdr3_aa: CASSPGMARGTDTQYF

v_call: TRBV11-2
d_call: TRBD2
j_call: TRBJ2-5
clone_size: -
cdr3_nt: TGTGCCAGCAGCTTAGGCGGGGGGCCCCAAGAGACCCAGTACTTC
cdr3_aa: CASSLGGGPQETQYF

v_call: TRBV9
d_call: -
j_call: TRBJ2-1
clone_size: -
cdr3_nt: TGTGCCAGCAGCGTAGGTGGAGATGAGCAGTTCTTC
cdr3_aa: CASSVGGDEQFF

v_call: TRBV5-4
d_call: TRBD1
j_call: TRBJ1-2
clone_size: -
cdr3_nt: TGTGCCAGCAGCTTGGGGGGGGACAGGTCCAACTATGGCTACACCTTC
cdr3_aa: CASSLGGDRSNYGYTF

v_call: TRBV5-1
d_call: TRBD1
j_call: TRBJ2-7
clone_size: -
cdr3_nt: TGCGCCAGCAGCTCAAAGACAGGGATCTACGAGCAGTACTTC
cdr3_aa: CASSSKTGIYEQYF

v_call: TRBV4-2
d_call: -
j_call: TRBJ2-3
clone_size: -
cdr3_nt: TGTGCCAGCAGCCAAGGAACTAGGGGTCCGCAGTATTTT
cdr3_aa: CASSQGTRGPQYF

v_call: TRBV7-9
d_call: -
j_call: TRBJ1-2
clone_size: -
cdr3_nt: TGTGCCAGCAGCCCGTCCGCGGGGATCCTTTATGGCTACACCTTC
cdr3_aa: CASSPSAGILYGYTF

v_call: TRBV9
d_call: TRBD2
j_call: TRBJ2-3
clone_size: -
cdr3_nt: TGTGCCAGCAGCGTAGACCCTAGCGGGCTCATGCTCGATACGCAGTATTTT
cdr3_aa: CASSVDPSGLMLDTQYF

v_call: TRBV6-5
d_call: TRBD2
j_call: TRBJ2-4
clone_size: few
cdr3_nt: TGTGCCAGCAGTTACTCGGGAGGGGCCAAAAACATTCAGTACTTC
cdr3_aa: CASSYSGGAKNIQYF

v_call: TRBV6-5
d_call: TRBD1
j_call: TRBJ1-1
clone_size: -
cdr3_nt: TGTGCCAGCAGGATCCCAGGGGGCAGGGACACTGAAGCTTTCTTT
cdr3_aa: CASRIPGGRDTEAFF

v_call: TRBV7-2
d_call: -
j_call: TRBJ2-4
clone_size: -
cdr3_nt: TGTGCCAGCAGCTTAGGGGCCCTGCCAGGGAACATTCAGTACTTC
cdr3_aa: CASSLGALPGNIQYF

v_call: TRBV2
d_call: -
j_call: TRBJ2-5
clone_size: -
cdr3_nt: TGTGCCAGCAGTAGGGCACGGGGGACCCAAGAGACCCAGTACTTC
cdr3_aa: CASSRARGTQETQYF